What follows are 24 T cell receptor beta chains derived from one specimen sequenced in a study of CXCR3-negative and CXCR3-positive naive CD8 T cells. The TRB libraries of cDNA were built by UMI-labeled 5' RACE. One entry per CDR3 protein, without DNA, is what TCRdb gives after re-calling the 5' RACE reads. In all, the sample yields around 96,000 distinct CDR3 sequences. The specimen sequenced was naive CXCR3- CD8+ T cells from blood. Subset defined: CD45RO-CCR7+CD27+CD95- naive CD8+ T cells lacking CXCR3 (TNR3-). These receptors were collected from a human donor in good health. Some clones in this sample may be carry-over from other donors' samples.

The V and J genes are TRBV9 and TRBJ1-2. Looked up from germline, CDR1 is SGDLS and CDR2 is YYNGEE. The CDR3 is made up of 11 amino acids. The CDR3 reads CASSALGSYTF. The whole variable domain, filled in from reference TRBV9 and TRBJ1-2, reads DSGVTQTPKHLITATGQRVTLRCSPRSGDLSVYWYQQSLDQGLQFLIQYYNGEERAKGNILERFSAQQFPDLHSELNLSSLELGDSALYFCASSALGSYTFGSGTRLTVV.

V and J are TRBV29-1 and TRBJ2-5. Germline V gene sequence: CDR1 SQVTM, CDR2 ANQGSEA. This CDR3 has 11 residues. The CDR3 spells CSVDGGETQYF.

The J gene is TRBJ2-1, the V gene TRBV7-3; TCRdb selects TRBD2, and the lack of DNA leaves this call unchecked. Germline V CDR1 and CDR2: SGHTA, FQGTGA. The CDR3 loop spans 18 amino acids. CDR3 sequence reads: CASSLSGASGLEGNEQFF.

V usage is TRBV19 and J usage is TRBJ2-7; the TCRdb D gene call, TRBD1, has no DNA to confirm it. This CDR3 contains 12 residues. CDR1 and CDR2 (germline): LNHDA, SQIVND (reference sequence). CDR3 region: CASSIPGGEQYF. Combining the CDR3 with reference TRBV19 and TRBJ2-7 gives the whole variable domain DGGITQSPKYLFRKEGQNVTLSCEQNLNHDAMYWYRQDPGQGLRLIYYSQIVNDFQKGDIAEGYSVSREKKESFPLTVTSAQKNPTAFYLCASSIPGGEQYFGPGTRLTVT.

The chain links TRBV6-1 to TRBJ2-1; TCRdb picks TRBD2, but there is no DNA to check that call. CDR1 MNHNS and CDR2 SASEGT come from the germline V gene. CDR3 length: 22 residues. This CDR3 is CASSEDVPPGGKSFGPYNEQFF.

V and J are TRBV29-1 and TRBJ2-7; TCRdb selects TRBD1, and the lack of DNA leaves this call unchecked. The germline gives CDR1 SQVTM, CDR2 ANQGSEA. The CDR3 consists of 14 residues. CDR3 residues: CSVTPGTATYEQYF.

This chain joins TRBV10-3 and TRBJ2-2; checking the TCRdb D call of TRBD2 is not possible without DNA. The germline gives CDR1 ENHRY, CDR2 SYGVKD. This CDR3 has 19 residues. CDR3 sequence reads: CAISEGGDRLAGRTGELFF.

This chain joins TRBV5-1 and TRBJ2-5; TCRdb indicates TRBD2, and absent DNA this call remains unverified. CDR3 length: 12 residues. Germline assignment: CDR1 SGHRS and CDR2 YFSETQ. CDR3 region: CASGSSEGTQYF.

The chain couples TRBV29-1 to TRBJ2-7; without DNA, the TCRdb call of TRBD1 cannot be checked. Per the germline V gene, CDR1 is SQVTM and CDR2 is ANQGSEA. The CDR3 consists of 14 residues. CDR3 region: CSVESDREGYEQYF.

The V and J genes are TRBV28 and TRBJ2-3; the TCRdb D gene call, TRBD1, has no DNA to confirm it. CDR1 is MDHEN, CDR2 SYDVKM, per germline. The CDR3 has 17 residues. The CDR3 is CASSPRTESGYTDTQYF.

V is TRBV7-9 and J is TRBJ1-2; TCRdb returns TRBD1, unconfirmable since there is no DNA. The CDR3 contains 15 residues. From germline, CDR1 is SEHNR and CDR2 FQNEAQ (reference sequence). CDR3: CASSLTTGGDYGYTF.

The chain uses TRBV11-2 and TRBJ2-7. Germline values: CDR1 SGHAT, CDR2 FQNNGV. The CDR3 is 14 residues long. CDR3 sequence: CASSGARFTYEQYF. Filled out from reference TRBV11-2 and TRBJ2-7, the complete variable domain reads EAGVAQSPRYKIIEKRQSVAFWCNPISGHATLYWYQQILGQGPKLLIQFQNNGVVDDSQLPKDRFSAERLKGVDSTLKIQPAKLEDSAVYLCASSGARFTYEQYFGPGTRLTVT.

The J gene is TRBJ2-5, the V gene TRBV3-1. Germline assignment: CDR1 LGHDT and CDR2 YNNKEL (reference sequence). The CDR3 consists of 13 residues. The CDR3 sequence: CASSQGNSETQYF.

The chain joins TRBV14 to TRBJ2-1. The CDR3 has 13 amino acids. Germline V gene data show CDR1 as SGHDN and CDR2 as FVKESK. The CDR3 loop is CASSQASYNEQFF.

V usage is TRBV7-9 and J usage is TRBJ2-2. This CDR3 has 14 amino acids. In germline, CDR1 is SEHNR, CDR2 FQNEAQ (reference sequence). CDR3 residues: CASSFTANTGELFF.

J is TRBJ2-1 and V is TRBV28; with no DNA, the TCRdb D assignment of TRBD2 cannot be verified. CDR3 size: 17 residues. The V gene's germline CDR1 is MDHEN and CDR2 SYDVKM. This CDR3 is CASSLYRATSSYNEQFF.

This sequence joins TRBV5-1 and TRBJ2-1; TCRdb's D call of TRBD1 is untestable without DNA. The CDR3 is 15 amino acids. CDR1 is SGHRS and CDR2 is YFSETQ in the germline V gene. CDR3 sequence reads: CASSFLDRGDNEQFF.

This chain connects TRBV7-2 to TRBJ2-7; TCRdb gives TRBD1 as the D gene, but with no DNA this cannot be confirmed. Germline-derived CDR1 and CDR2 are SGHTA and FQGNSA. The CDR3 has 15 amino acids. CDR3 in amino acids: CASSPGTGIVYEQYF.

J is TRBJ2-6 and V is TRBV4-3. Germline assignment: CDR1 LGHNA and CDR2 YSLEER. This CDR3 has 16 residues. The CDR3: CASSQEIGSGANVLTF.

V and J are TRBV4-1 and TRBJ2-7; no DNA is available, so the TRBD2 call from TCRdb remains unchecked. The CDR3 loop spans 15 amino acids. CDR1 and CDR2 from the germline V gene are MGHRA and YSYEKL. The CDR3 sequence: CASSHLMRGTYEQYF.

The rearrangement links TRBV20-1 to TRBJ1-3. The germline CDR1 and CDR2 sequences are DFQATT and SNEGSKA (reference sequence). This CDR3 has 16 amino acids. Here the CDR3 reads CSARVSGFEYGNTIYF.

The genes are TRBV29-1 and TRBJ2-7; the TCRdb D gene call, TRBD2, has no DNA to confirm it. Germline values: CDR1 SQVTM, CDR2 ANQGSEA. This CDR3 has 14 amino acids. The CDR3 loop reads CSAGTSGLSSEQYF.

V and J are TRBV9 and TRBJ2-1; the D call from TCRdb, TRBD2, cannot be confirmed without DNA. The germline CDR1 and CDR2 sequences are SGDLS and YYNGEE. This CDR3 contains 14 residues. The chain's CDR3 is CASGRASGGNEQFF.

V usage is TRBV28 and J usage is TRBJ2-3; the TRBD2 assignment by TCRdb is unverifiable without DNA. Germline CDR1 MDHEN, CDR2 SYDVKM. The CDR3 is made up of 18 amino acids. CDR3 in amino acids: CASSLLGLAGVGTDTQYF.